What follows are 27 T cell receptor beta chains derived from one specimen sequenced in a study of CD4 T cells in relation to SARS-CoV-2 and coronaviruses. The table came from immunoSEQ multiplex PCR; TCRdb's copy has only in-frame clones and leaves some out. The table lists fewer than 45,000 clones, about 80% of them singletons, with around 1.3% in the top ten. No cognate antigen is known for these TCRs. What was sequenced was naive CD4+ T cells from PBMCs, cultured in vitro. The subset here: naive CD4+ T cells isolated by negative enrichment. The receptor set was obtained from an adult with COVID-19.

V is TRBV6-5 and J is TRBJ1-6; 7 nucleotides agree with TRBD1. CDR3 length: 16 residues. The V segment lost 2 bases and the J segment 4 bases; nucleotides outside the gene matches: 5. CDR1 and CDR2 from the germline V gene are MNHEY and SVGAGI. The CDR3 spells CASSYRGQAYNSPLHF. The CDR3 DNA is TGTGCCAGCAGTTACCGAGGACAGGCGTATAATTCACCCCTCCACTTT.

The V gene is TRBV10-3, the J gene TRBJ1-6; weak D call: TRBD1 (5 bases). V lost 8 bases to trimming and J lost 0 bases, with 17 bases between them. This CDR3 has 17 residues. Germline loops: CDR1 ENHRY, CDR2 SYGVKD. The CDR3 bases are TGTGCCATCGGTGCGCGGGGGTCAAGCTCCTATAATTCACCCCTCCACTTT. This sequence encodes CAIGARGSSSYNSPLHF.

The chain recombines TRBV16 with TRBJ2-2; possibly TRBD2 for D (6 bases). V lost 2 bases and J lost 1, with 20 bases in between. This CDR3 spans 19 amino acids. The V gene's germline CDR1 is KGHSY and CDR2 FQNENV. CDR3 protein: CASSQGGGRTGENTGELFF. The CDR3 bases are TGTGCCAGCAGCCAAGGAGGTGGGCGAACGGGGGAGAACACCGGGGAGCTGTTTTTT.

In DNA form, the CDR3 reads TGTGCCAGCAGTTCCGTAAGCAATCAGCCCCAGCATTTT. This sequence encodes CASSSVSNQPQHF. The chain combines TRBV6-2 or TRBV6-3 with TRBJ1-5; D gene ambiguous. The V and J ends lost 4 bases and 1 base respectively, with 5 bases between them. The V gene's germline CDR1 is MNHEY and CDR2 SVGEGT. CDR3 length: 13 residues.

The chain recombines TRBV7-2 with TRBJ2-3; TRBD2 matches at 7 bases. The CDR3 runs to 16 residues. Germline V gives CDR1 SGHTA, CDR2 FQGNSA. After removal of 2 bases from V and 5 bases from J, the junction contained 10 bases not matched to a gene. CDR3 loop: CASSLQIREAGDTQYF. CDR3 coding DNA: TGTGCCAGCAGCTTACAGATTCGGGAGGCAGGAGATACGCAGTATTTT.

The genes are TRBV19 and TRBJ1-4; no clear D. The V end was cut by 4 bases, the J end by 0 bases, with 9 bases between. The CDR3 covers 15 residues. Germline V lookup: CDR1 LNHDA, CDR2 SQIVND (reference sequence). CDR3 bases: TGTGCCAGTAGTAGGAAGTCAGCAACTAATGAAAAACTGTTTTTT. It encodes CASSRKSATNEKLFF.

This clone was picked up a small number of times. J is TRBJ2-1 and V is TRBV3-1 (or the pseudogene TRBV3-2), with TRBD2 identical over 7 bases. The germline V gene has CDR1 LGHDT and CDR2 YNNKEL (reference sequence). J lost 4 bases, V lost 1 base, and 4 bases had no gene match. The CDR3 totals 15 residues. The CDR3 reads CASSQATGGYNEQFF. The DNA for the CDR3 is TGTGCCAGCAGCCAAGCCACGGGGGGTTACAATGAGCAGTTCTTC.

The V gene is TRBV7-9, the J gene TRBJ1-5; tentatively, D is TRBD1 (5 bases). CDR1 and CDR2 (germline): SEHNR, FQNEAQ (reference sequence). This CDR3 is 12 amino acids long. Between the trimmed V and J ends, which lost 4 bases and 11 bases, there was a span of 12 bases. The CDR3 loop reads CASSSRGSAQHF. Written as DNA, the CDR3 is TGTGCCAGCAGCTCAAGGGGATCGGCCCAGCATTTT.

The V and J genes are TRBV18 and TRBJ2-7; 10 nucleotides line up with TRBD2. The CDR3 is 16 residues long. V was clipped by 6 bases and J by 1 base; unmatched bases: 9. The germline V gene has CDR1 KGHSH and CDR2 LQKENI. The CDR3 nucleotides are TGTGCCAGCTCGGCCCGGACTAGCGGAAATTCCTACGAGCAGTACTTC. Translated, it gives CASSARTSGNSYEQYF.

The CDR3 DNA reads TGTGCCAGCAGCCAAGCGGCCTATTACGAGCAGTACTTC. Encoded protein: CASSQAAYYEQYF. The rearrangement joins TRBV3-1 (or the pseudogene TRBV3-2) to TRBJ2-7; D remains unclear. Germline assignment: CDR1 LGHDT and CDR2 YNNKEL (reference sequence). Trimming shortened V by 1 base and J by 4 bases, and 8 bases separated the two germline ends. The CDR3 runs to 13 residues.

This chain links TRBV28 with TRBJ1-2; a weak D match, TRBD1 (5 bases). The CDR3 spans 15 residues. Looked up from germline, CDR1 is MDHEN and CDR2 is SYDVKM. The V end lost 6 bases, the J end lost 1 base, and 15 bases lay between the germline ends. The CDR3, as DNA: TGTGCCAGCAGAAACCCGGGCGACAGTAACTATGGCTACACCTTC. It translates to CASRNPGDSNYGYTF.

This chain links TRBV18 with TRBJ1-2; D remains ambiguous. The CDR3 extends over 13 amino acids. Trimming took 1 base from V and 2 from J, leaving 5 bases between them. Germline CDR1 and CDR2: KGHSH and LQKENI. CDR3 amino acids: CASSPQENYGYTF. The CDR3 nucleotides are TGTGCCAGCTCACCACAGGAAAACTATGGCTACACCTTC. Together with reference TRBV18 and TRBJ1-2, the CDR3 gives the full variable domain: NAGVMQNPRHLVRRRGQEARLRCSPMKGHSHVYWYRQLPEEGLKFMVYLQKENIIDESGMPKERFSAEFPKEGPSILRIQQVVRGDSAAYFCASSPQENYGYTFGSGTRLTVV.

The CDR3 spells CASSSTSELTGGAVGFYEQYF. The CDR3 DNA is TGTGCCAGCAGTTCAACTTCCGAACTGACAGGGGGCGCGGTGGGGTTCTACGAGCAGTACTTC. The rearrangement links TRBV27 to TRBJ2-7; 10 nucleotides align to TRBD1. J lost 3 bases, V lost 4 bases, and 24 bases had no gene match. CDR3 size: 21 residues. Germline-derived CDR1 and CDR2 are MNHEY and SMNVEV (reference sequence).

Written as DNA, the CDR3 is TGTGCCAGCAGCCAAGATCTTCACGGGGGGCGCTTCCAGCCCCAGCATTTT. Translation: CASSQDLHGGRFQPQHF. The chain employs TRBV4-2 and TRBJ1-5; D is perhaps TRBD1 (6 bases). V was clipped by 0 bases and J by 7 bases, with 19 bases between them. Germline-derived CDR1 and CDR2 are LGHNA and YNFKEQ. The CDR3 has 17 residues.

The chain carries TRBV4-1 and TRBJ2-3; D not certain. This CDR3 is built from 12 residues. The ends were cut back, 2 bases at V and 6 bases at J, with 6 bases in the middle. Germline values: CDR1 MGHRA, CDR2 YSYEKL. CDR3 nucleotide sequence: TGCGCCAGCAGCCAACCCTATGATACGCAGTATTTT. It yields the protein CASSQPYDTQYF.

This clone was seen a few times. The V gene is TRBV11-2, the J gene TRBJ2-2; D unclear. This CDR3 spans 13 amino acids. CDR1 is SGHAT and CDR2 is FQNNGV in the germline V gene. The V end was cut by 1 base, the J end by 6 bases, with 6 bases between. CDR3 sequence reads: CASSLGRAGELFF. The DNA of the CDR3 is TGTGCCAGCAGCTTAGGACGTGCCGGGGAGCTGTTTTTT.

The gene calls are TRBV6-6 and TRBJ2-7, with D perhaps matching TRBD2 (7 bases). Germline V gene lookup returns CDR1 MNHNY and CDR2 SVGAGI (reference sequence). The V end was cut by 5 bases, the J end by 2 bases, with 16 bases between. The CDR3 spans 15 residues. CDR3 residues: CASSPAGAPAYEQYF. The CDR3 DNA reads TGTGCCAGCAGTCCGGCGGGGGCCCCCGCCTACGAGCAGTACTTC.

V and J are TRBV3-1 (or the pseudogene TRBV3-2) and TRBJ1-1, with 8 bases identical to TRBD1. V gave up 5 bases and J gave up 6 bases; unmatched junction bases: 14. Germline CDR1 is LGHDT and CDR2 is YNNKEL (reference sequence). The length of the CDR3 is 16 residues. In nucleotides, the CDR3 is TGTGCCAGCAGCAGCCAAAGAAGGACAGGGAGCTCTGAAGCTTTCTTT. This codes for CASSSQRRTGSSEAFF.

This sequence joins TRBV4-1 and TRBJ1-2, with a tentative D call TRBD1 (6 bases). With 1 base removed from V and 0 bases from J, the gap between germline ends came to 12 bases. In germline, CDR1 is MGHRA, CDR2 YSYEKL. The CDR3 covers 16 residues. CDR3 protein: CASSQGRTVANYGYTF. CDR3 nucleotides: TGCGCCAGCAGCCAAGGAAGGACAGTAGCTAACTATGGCTACACCTTC.

J is TRBJ2-3 and V is TRBV15; 11 bases are a match to TRBD2. CDR3 size: 16 residues. Per germline, CDR1 LNHNV and CDR2 YYDKDF (reference sequence). V lost 4 bases to trimming and J lost 2 bases; unmatched junction nucleotides: 5. The CDR3 DNA sequence: TGTGCCACCAGCACCCGACTAGCGGGGACCACAGATACGCAGTATTTT. It yields the protein CATSTRLAGTTDTQYF.

The chain recombines TRBV19 with TRBJ1-4; D perhaps matches TRBD1 (5 bases). Trimming stripped 5 bases from V and 7 bases from J, with 14 bases between. Per the germline V gene, CDR1 is LNHDA and CDR2 is SQIVND (reference sequence). The CDR3 sequence is 14 residues long. As DNA, the CDR3 is TGTGCCAGTAGTCTAAGCACCGGGACTGAAAAACTGTTTTTT. Its protein is CASSLSTGTEKLFF.

The chain has TRBV20-1 and TRBJ2-3; D is possibly TRBD2 (5 bases). This CDR3 region has 11 residues. Germline V gene sequence: CDR1 DFQATT, CDR2 SNEGSKA (reference sequence). Trimming cost V 2 bases and J 10 bases, with 10 bases left between them. Written as DNA, the CDR3 is TGCAGTGCTAGACTCATTAGCGCGCAGTATTTT. Its translation: CSARLISAQYF.

V usage is TRBV6-1 and J usage is TRBJ2-5; no reliable D call. The CDR3 extends over 13 amino acids. Germline V gene lookup returns CDR1 MNHNS and CDR2 SASEGT. Trimming took off 3 bases at V and 4 bases at J, with 9 bases between the two ends. Here the CDR3 reads CASSEGLGETQYF. CDR3 DNA: TGTGCCAGCAGTGAGGGGTTGGGAGAGACCCAGTACTTC.

The chain recombines TRBV2 with TRBJ2-3, with 9 bases aligning to TRBD2. Per the germline V gene, CDR1 is SNHLY and CDR2 is FYNNEI. This CDR3 is built from 15 residues. Trimming at V came to 4 bases and at J to 3 bases, leaving 5 bases not matched to a gene. The CDR3 loop is CASSGLAAETDTQYF. Written as DNA, the CDR3 is TGTGCCAGCAGTGGACTAGCGGCGGAGACAGATACGCAGTATTTT.

The rearrangement uses TRBV3-1 (or the pseudogene TRBV3-2) and TRBJ2-7, with TRBD2 identical over 12 bases. Trimming took 6 bases from V and 7 from J; bases not matched to a gene: 7. From germline, CDR1 is LGHDT and CDR2 YNNKEL (reference sequence). This CDR3 is 14 amino acids long. This CDR3 is CASRPSGRAGEQYF. DNA for the CDR3: TGTGCCAGCAGACCTAGCGGGAGGGCCGGGGAGCAGTACTTC.

The chain links TRBV7-9 to TRBJ1-5, with D perhaps TRBD1 (5 bases). V was pared by 11 bases and J by 0 bases, with 20 bases between. Germline V gene lookup returns CDR1 SEHNR and CDR2 FQNEAQ (reference sequence). This CDR3 has 16 amino acids. The CDR3 nucleotides read TGTGCCCACGGCCCGAAGGGACGGAGTAGCAATCAGCCCCAGCATTTT. Its translation is CAHGPKGRSSNQPQHF.

This rearrangement joins TRBV27 to TRBJ1-5; the D gene is possibly TRBD1 (5 bases). V shed 6 bases and J shed 5 bases, with 20 bases lying between them. The CDR3 is 16 residues long. Germline V lookup: CDR1 MNHEY, CDR2 SMNVEV (reference sequence). This chain's CDR3 is CASSKSTGFLHQPQHF. For the CDR3, the DNA is TGTGCCAGCAGCAAATCTACAGGATTCTTGCATCAGCCCCAGCATTTT.